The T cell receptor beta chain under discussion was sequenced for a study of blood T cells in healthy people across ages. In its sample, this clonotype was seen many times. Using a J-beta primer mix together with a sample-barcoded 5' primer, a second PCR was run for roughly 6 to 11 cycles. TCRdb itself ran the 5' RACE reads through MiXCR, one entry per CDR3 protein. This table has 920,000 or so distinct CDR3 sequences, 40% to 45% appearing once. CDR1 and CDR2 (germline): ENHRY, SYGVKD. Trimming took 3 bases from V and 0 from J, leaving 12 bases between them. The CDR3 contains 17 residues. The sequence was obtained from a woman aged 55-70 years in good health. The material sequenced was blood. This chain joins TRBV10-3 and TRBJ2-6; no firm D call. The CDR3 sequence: CAISEQSSSSGANVLTF. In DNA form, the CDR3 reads TGTGCCATCAGTGAACAGTCCTCTAGCTCTGGGGCCAACGTCCTGACTTTC.